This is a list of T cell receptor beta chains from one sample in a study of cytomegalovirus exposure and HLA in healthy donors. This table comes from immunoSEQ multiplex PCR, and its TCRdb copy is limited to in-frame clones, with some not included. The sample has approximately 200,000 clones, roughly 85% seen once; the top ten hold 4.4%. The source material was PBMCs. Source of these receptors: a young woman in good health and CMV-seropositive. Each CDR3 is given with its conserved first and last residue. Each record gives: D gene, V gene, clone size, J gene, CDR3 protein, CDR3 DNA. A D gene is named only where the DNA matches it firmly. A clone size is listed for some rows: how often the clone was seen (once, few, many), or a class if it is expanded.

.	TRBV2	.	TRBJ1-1	CASSPRVMNTEAFF	TGTGCCAGCAGTCCCCGGGTGATGAACACTGAAGCTTTCTTT
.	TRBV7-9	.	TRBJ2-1	CASSSSAGTDYNEQFF	TGTGCCAGCAGCTCCTCCGCCGGGACTGATTACAATGAGCAGTTCTTC
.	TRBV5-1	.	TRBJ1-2	CASSLSPGSTPYGYTF	TGCGCCAGCAGCTTGTCACCGGGTTCAACACCCTATGGCTACACCTTC
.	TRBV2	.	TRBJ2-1	CASSGRGGNEQFF	TGTGCCAGCAGTGGACGCGGCGGGAATGAGCAGTTCTTC
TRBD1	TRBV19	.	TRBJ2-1	CASSRPGQGNNEQFF	TGTGCCAGTAGTCGCCCGGGACAGGGTAACAATGAGCAGTTCTTC
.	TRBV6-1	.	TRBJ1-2	CASSEVWLSNYGYTF	TGTGCCAGCAGTGAAGTGTGGCTTTCTAACTATGGCTACACCTTC
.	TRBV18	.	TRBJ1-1	CASGTPNTEAFF	TGTGCCAGCGGGACACCGAACACTGAAGCTTTCTTT
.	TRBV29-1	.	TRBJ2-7	CSVEGGTTYEQYF	TGCAGCGTTGAAGGGGGGACAACCTACGAGCAGTACTTC
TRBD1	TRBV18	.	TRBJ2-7	CASSPGQGAYEQYF	TGTGCCAGCTCACCGGGACAGGGGGCTTACGAGCAGTACTTC
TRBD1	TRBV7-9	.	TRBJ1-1	CASSLNRGNTEAFF	TGTGCCAGCAGCTTAAACAGGGGGAACACTGAAGCTTTCTTT
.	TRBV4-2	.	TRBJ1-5	CASSQEKGAGQPQHF	TGTGCCAGCAGCCAAGAAAAAGGGGCCGGGCAGCCCCAGCATTTT
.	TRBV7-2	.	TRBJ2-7	CASSVDSIGEQYF	TGTGCCAGCAGCGTCGACAGTATTGGGGAGCAGTACTTC
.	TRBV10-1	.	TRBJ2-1	CASSSSPAQGNYHEQFF	TGCGCCAGCAGTTCAAGTCCGGCACAGGGTAATTATCATGAGCAGTTCTTC
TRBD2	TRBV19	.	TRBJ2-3	CASMEGAGGTDTQYF	TGTGCCAGTATGGAAGGGGCGGGGGGCACAGATACGCAGTATTTT
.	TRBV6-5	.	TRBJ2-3	CASSYPTEDTQYF	TGTGCCAGCAGTTACCCGACTGAAGATACGCAGTATTTT
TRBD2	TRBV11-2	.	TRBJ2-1	CASSFPLGLAGSEQFF	TGTGCCAGCAGCTTCCCATTGGGACTAGCTGGGAGCGAGCAGTTCTTC
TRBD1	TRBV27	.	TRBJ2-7	CASRSGQGDEQYF	TGTGCCAGCAGGTCCGGACAGGGCGACGAGCAGTACTTC
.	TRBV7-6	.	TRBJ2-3	CASSFETRTDTQYF	TGTGCCAGCAGCTTTGAGACTAGGACAGATACGCAGTATTTT
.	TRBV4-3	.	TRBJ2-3	CASSQDGKGGTDTQYF	TGCGCCAGCAGCCAAGATGGCAAGGGCGGGACAGATACGCAGTATTTT
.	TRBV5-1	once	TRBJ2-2	CASSLASVMNTGELFF	TGCGCCAGCAGCTTGGCCTCGGTTATGAACACCGGGGAGCTGTTTTTT
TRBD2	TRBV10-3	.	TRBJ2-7	CAIRGLADYEQYF	TGTGCCATCAGGGGACTAGCGGACTACGAGCAGTACTTC
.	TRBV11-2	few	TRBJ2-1	CASSLNRLVGNEQFF	TGTGCCAGCAGCTTAAACCGACTAGTTGGCAATGAGCAGTTCTTC
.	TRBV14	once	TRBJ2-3	CASSQGFTTTDTQYF	TGTGCCAGCAGCCAGGGCTTCACCACCACAGATACGCAGTATTTT
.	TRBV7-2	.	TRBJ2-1	CASSLSGYNEQFF	TGTGCCAGCAGCTTATCCGGGTACAATGAGCAGTTCTTC
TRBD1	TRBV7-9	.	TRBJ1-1	CASSTIQGANTEAFF	TGTGCCAGCAGCACAATACAGGGGGCGAACACTGAAGCTTTCTTT
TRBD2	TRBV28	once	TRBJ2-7	CASTSGRAYEQYF	TGTGCCAGTACTAGCGGGAGGGCCTACGAGCAGTACTTC
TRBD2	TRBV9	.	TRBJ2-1	CASSVDLAGGRYNEQFF	TGTGCCAGCAGCGTAGACCTAGCGGGAGGACGTTACAATGAGCAGTTCTTC
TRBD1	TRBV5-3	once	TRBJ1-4	CARSEAGTGNEKLFF	TGTGCCAGAAGCGAAGCCGGGACAGGGAACGAAAAACTGTTTTTT
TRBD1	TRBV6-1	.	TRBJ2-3	CASDRGDTDTQYF	TGTGCCAGCGACAGGGGGGACACAGATACGCAGTATTTT
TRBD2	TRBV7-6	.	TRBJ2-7	CASSQIGLADSYEQYF	TGTGCCAGCAGCCAAATTGGACTAGCGGACTCCTACGAGCAGTACTTC
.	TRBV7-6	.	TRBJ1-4	CASSPRPRSNEKLFF	TGTGCCAGCAGCCCTCGTCCCCGGTCTAATGAAAAACTGTTTTTT
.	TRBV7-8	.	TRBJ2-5	CASSFRRRGVRETQYF	TGTGCCAGCAGCTTTCGTCGACGGGGAGTTAGGGAGACCCAGTACTTC
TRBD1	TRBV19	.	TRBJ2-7	CASSRDRETDEQYF	TGTGCCAGTAGTAGGGACAGGGAAACTGACGAGCAGTACTTC
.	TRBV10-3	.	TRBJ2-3	CAISGSGDTQYF	TGTGCCATCAGCGGGAGTGGAGATACGCAGTATTTT
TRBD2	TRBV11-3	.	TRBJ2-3	CASSGIRTSGTGDTQYF	TGTGCCAGCAGCGGTATACGGACTAGCGGGACGGGAGATACGCAGTATTTT
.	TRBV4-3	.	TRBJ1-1	CASSQERAWGGNTEAFF	TGCGCCAGCAGCCAAGAACGGGCCTGGGGAGGGAACACTGAAGCTTTCTTT
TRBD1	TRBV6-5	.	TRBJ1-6	CASRPQGPYNSPLHF	TGTGCCAGCAGGCCACAGGGGCCCTATAATTCACCCCTCCACTTT
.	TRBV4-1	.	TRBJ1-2	CASSLPGHSDYTF	TGCGCCAGCAGCCTACCCGGACACAGCGACTACACCTTC
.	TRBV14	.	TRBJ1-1	CASSQVADTEAFF	TGTGCCAGCAGCCAAGTGGCTGACACTGAAGCTTTCTTT
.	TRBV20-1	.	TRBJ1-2	CSASPTGRHTF	TGCAGTGCTAGCCCGACAGGTCGACACACCTTC
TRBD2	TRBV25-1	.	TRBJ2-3	CASSEGLARTDTQYF	TGTGCCAGCAGTGAGGGACTAGCACGCACAGATACGCAGTATTTT
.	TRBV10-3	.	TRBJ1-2	CAISESLAGAGYGYTF	TGTGCCATCAGTGAGTCGTTGGCAGGGGCAGGCTACGGCTACACCTTC
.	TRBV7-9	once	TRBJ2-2	CASSYTFPRGRDGELFF	TGTGCCAGCAGCTATACATTCCCGCGGGGCAGGGACGGGGAGCTGTTTTTT
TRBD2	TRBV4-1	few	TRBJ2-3	CASSHGTSGGYTDTQYF	TGCGCCAGCAGCCATGGGACTAGCGGGGGATACACAGATACGCAGTATTTT
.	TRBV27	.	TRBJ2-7	CASSFPGNEQYF	TGTGCCAGCAGTTTTCCGGGAAACGAGCAGTACTTC
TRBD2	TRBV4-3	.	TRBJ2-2	CASSQDHSGGTGELFF	TGCGCCAGCAGCCAAGATCACTCGGGGGGCACCGGGGAGCTGTTTTTT
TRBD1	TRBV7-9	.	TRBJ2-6	CASSLVPGGLRGANVLTF	TGTGCCAGCAGCTTAGTTCCAGGGGGCCTCCGGGGGGCCAACGTCCTGACTTTC
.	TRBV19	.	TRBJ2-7	CASSIRNRVYEQYF	TGTGCCAGTAGTATACGAAACAGAGTCTACGAGCAGTACTTC
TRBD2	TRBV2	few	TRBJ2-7	CASNAPSGGREQYF	TGTGCCAGCAACGCACCCAGCGGGGGACGGGAGCAGTACTTC